A single sample gave rise to the 20 T cell receptor beta chains below, sequenced in a study of CD8 T cells in Susac syndrome. RNA in amounts of roughly 0.45 to 1 ug was reverse transcribed with random hexamers. MiXCR, applied by TCRdb to the immunoSEQ multiplex PCR reads, yields one record per CDR3 protein. This sample has some 100,000 distinct CDR3 sequences, with 92% found just once. What was sequenced was CD8+ T cells from PBMCs. The receptors here all came from a human donor in good health.

The V gene is TRBV6-2 or TRBV6-3, the J gene TRBJ1-3; weak D call: TRBD1 (6 bases). The CDR3 totals 22 residues. V was trimmed by 4 bases and J by 4 bases, leaving 35 bases between them. The germline V gene has CDR1 MNHEY and CDR2 SVGEGT. The CDR3 DNA is TGTGCCAGCAGTTTCATCCTCCTACCAGGGGCCAGGCGAACCTCTAACGGAAACACCATATATTTT. It codes for CASSFILLPGARRTSNGNTIYF.

The V call is TRBV6-2 or TRBV6-3, the J call TRBJ2-1, with 9 bases aligning to TRBD1. There are 16 residues in the CDR3. CDR1 is MNHEY and CDR2 is SVGEGT in the germline V gene. Trimming took 3 bases from V and 7 from J; bases not matched to a gene: 10. Here the CDR3 DNA reads TGTGCCAGCAGTTATGTCCCGGGACAGGGATCGAATGAGCAGTTCTTC. Its translation is CASSYVPGQGSNEQFF.

The rearrangement links TRBV10-3 to TRBJ1-2; no firm D call. CDR1 is ENHRY, CDR2 SYGVKD, per germline. Trimming removed 4 bases at V and 8 bases at J, with 17 bases between. CDR3 length: 14 amino acids. CDR3 loop: CAISADGLPRGYTF. In nucleotides, the CDR3 is TGTGCCATCAGTGCGGACGGTTTGCCTAGGGGCTACACCTTC.

V gene TRBV19 combines with J gene TRBJ2-1; 9 bases line up with TRBD2. Germline V CDR1 and CDR2: LNHDA, SQIVND (reference sequence). This CDR3 is 14 amino acids long. The trim removed 6 bases at V and 8 bases at J, leaving 8 bases unmatched. The CDR3 DNA follows: TGTGCCAGTAGCTGGACTAGCGTCCGCGATGAGCAGTTCTTC. Protein product: CASSWTSVRDEQFF.

The chain employs TRBV7-2 and TRBJ1-1, with D hard to call. CDR1 is SGHTA and CDR2 is FQGNSA in the germline V gene. The CDR3 contains 11 residues. The V end was cut by 7 bases, the J end by 7 bases, with 10 bases between. CDR3 in DNA: TGTGCCAGCACCGCGCTCATTGAAGCTTTCTTT. Residues: CASTALIEAFF.

The chain has TRBV5-5 and TRBJ2-5; tentative D call: TRBD1 (6 bases). The CDR3 consists of 14 residues. V lost 4 bases and J 0 bases, leaving 10 bases between the germline ends. In germline, CDR1 is SGHKS, CDR2 YYEKEE (reference sequence). The CDR3 sequence: CASSMQGNQETQYF. Here the CDR3 DNA reads TGTGCCAGCAGCATGCAGGGGAACCAAGAGACCCAGTACTTC.

This rearrangement joins TRBV20-1 to TRBJ2-5; tentatively, D is TRBD1 or TRBD2 (5 bases each). Looked up from germline, CDR1 is DFQATT and CDR2 is SNEGSKA (reference sequence). Trimming shortened V by 6 bases and J by 1 base, and 9 bases separated the two germline ends. The CDR3 is 12 amino acids. CDR3 loop: CSAKRGQETQYF. The CDR3 DNA sequence: TGCAGTGCCAAGAGGGGCCAAGAGACCCAGTACTTC.

The chain links TRBV7-2 to TRBJ2-1, with D possibly being TRBD2 (5 bases). The CDR3 extends over 16 amino acids. Trimming removed 1 base from V and 1 base from J, with 11 bases in between. CDR1 is SGHTA and CDR2 is FQGNSA in the germline V gene. The chain's CDR3 is CASSLGSGISYNEQFF. The CDR3 DNA is TGTGCCAGCAGCTTAGGGAGCGGTATTTCCTACAATGAGCAGTTCTTC.

The rearrangement uses TRBV10-3 and TRBJ1-1, with D unresolved. Germline V gene data show CDR1 as ENHRY and CDR2 as SYGVKD. The CDR3 is made up of 13 amino acids. Trimming removed 0 bases at V and 6 bases at J, with 8 bases between. The CDR3 is CAISESFPPEAFF. The CDR3 region has the DNA TGTGCCATCAGTGAGTCCTTTCCCCCTGAAGCTTTCTTT.

This chain joins TRBV6-5 and TRBJ1-5; possible D gene TRBD1, 5 bases. This CDR3 contains 15 residues. Germline CDR1 and CDR2: MNHEY and SVGAGI. The V end lost 2 bases, the J end lost 1 base, and 9 bases lay between the germline ends. DNA for the CDR3: TGTGCCAGCAGTTACCAGCGGGGGAGCAATCAGCCCCAGCATTTT. Translated: CASSYQRGSNQPQHF.

The chain couples TRBV6-2 or TRBV6-3 to TRBJ2-7, with D possibly TRBD2 on 5 matching bases. V was clipped by 5 bases and J by 2 bases, with 10 bases between them. CDR1 and CDR2 (germline): MNHEY, SVGEGT. The length of the CDR3 is 13 residues. The CDR3 sequence is CASSREGPYEQYF. CDR3 DNA: TGTGCCAGCAGTAGAGAGGGTCCCTACGAGCAGTACTTC.

This chain links TRBV7-6 with TRBJ2-7; D is ambiguous. Germline loops: CDR1 SGHVS, CDR2 FNYEAQ. The CDR3 consists of 13 residues. V was shortened by 1 base and J by 6 bases, with 10 bases between the two germline ends. This CDR3 is CASSLVSGGEQYF. DNA of the CDR3: TGTGCCAGCAGCTTAGTCTCCGGTGGCGAGCAGTACTTC. The full variable domain, with the rest looked up from reference TRBV7-6 and TRBJ2-7, is GAGVSQSPRYKVTKRGQDVALRCDPISGHVSLYWYRQALGQGPEFLTYFNYEAQQDKSGLPNDRFSAERPEGSISTLTIQRTEQRDSAMYRCASSLVSGGEQYFGPGTRLTVT.

The genes are TRBV19 and TRBJ2-7, with TRBD1 matching over 11 bases. The CDR3 loop spans 11 amino acids. With 8 bases clipped from V and 6 bases from J, the junction kept 0 bases outside the gene matches. From germline, CDR1 is LNHDA and CDR2 SQIVND (reference sequence). The CDR3 protein is CASGTGGEQYF. The CDR3 DNA is TGTGCCAGTGGGACAGGGGGCGAGCAGTACTTC.

The J gene is TRBJ2-7, the V gene TRBV3-1, with 7 positions matching TRBD2. V trimming: 3 bases; J trimming: 2 bases; junction bases outside the gene matches: 7. The germline CDR1 and CDR2 sequences are LGHDT and YNNKEL (reference sequence). The CDR3 runs 15 residues. The CDR3 DNA follows: TGTGCCAGCAGCCAGACTTGGGGGGGACCCTACGAGCAGTACTTC. Translation: CASSQTWGGPYEQYF.

This chain joins TRBV7-3 and TRBJ2-3; D unclear. The V end lost 7 bases, the J end lost 6 bases, and 23 bases lay between the germline ends. Germline CDR1 SGHTA, CDR2 FQGTGA. This CDR3 is 16 amino acids long. CDR3 loop: CASTPGPGNGMDTQYF. DNA of the CDR3: TGTGCCAGCACCCCTGGTCCGGGTAACGGAATGGATACGCAGTATTTT.

The chain carries TRBV7-2 and TRBJ1-1, with unresolved D. The CDR3 extends over 13 amino acids. Trimming took 2 bases from V and 4 from J, leaving 8 bases between them. CDR1 is SGHTA, CDR2 FQGNSA, per germline. In nucleotides, the CDR3 is TGTGCCAGCAGCTTACTAGGAAGCACTGAAGCTTTCTTT. Protein sequence: CASSLLGSTEAFF.

This chain joins TRBV6-2 or TRBV6-3 and TRBJ1-1; TRBD1 matches 7 bases. Per the germline V gene, CDR1 is MNHEY and CDR2 is SVGEGT. The CDR3 has 12 residues. V shed 6 bases and J 7 bases; nucleotides not matched to a gene: 5. The CDR3 DNA is TGTGCCAGCAGCCCGACAGGGAGTGAAGCTTTCTTT. Its translation is CASSPTGSEAFF.

V usage is TRBV6-5 and J usage is TRBJ1-3, with D unresolved. CDR1 is MNHEY, CDR2 SVGAGI, per germline. V gave up 4 bases and J gave up 4 bases, with 11 bases separating them. There are 14 residues in the CDR3. The CDR3 region has the DNA TGTGCCAGCAGTTCCACCGGGCGCGGAAACACCATATATTTT. Residues: CASSSTGRGNTIYF.

V and J are TRBV6-7 and TRBJ2-5; 8 positions match TRBD2. TRBV6-7 is an ORF; its function is uncertain. V trimming: 10 bases; J trimming: 3 bases; junction bases outside the gene matches: 10. The CDR3 is 14 residues long. The CDR3 spells CAILGGSGEETQYF. The CDR3 DNA is TGTGCCATCCTAGGGGGTAGCGGGGAAGAGACCCAGTACTTC.

DNA for the CDR3: TGTGCCAGCGTTGCAGGGTATGATAGCAATCAGCCCCAGCATTTT. Protein sequence: CASVAGYDSNQPQHF. This chain joins TRBV6-6 and TRBJ1-5, with D maybe TRBD1 (5 bases). CDR1 and CDR2 from the germline V gene are MNHNY and SVGAGI (reference sequence). This CDR3 is built from 15 residues. Trimming took 8 bases from V and 0 from J, leaving 14 bases between them.